The 15 T cell receptor beta chains given below trace back to one sample, sequenced in a study of T cells in Graves' hyperthyroidism and ophthalmopathy. TCR beta CDR3 regions were amplified from RNA transcripts. Using the HTBI primer set, a first-round RT-PCR was run on the TCR CDR3. In TCRdb, the multiplex PCR reads were re-called with MiXCR into one record per CDR3 protein. The sample shows a few hundred thousand distinct CDR3 sequences, about 45% of them seen only once. The specimen was peripheral blood or thyroid tissue (not recorded which). The receptors were sampled from an adult woman with Graves' disease, either hyperthyroidism or ophthalmopathy (not recorded which).

This clonotype appeared many times. The rearrangement joins TRBV14 to TRBJ2-5; TRBD2 matches at 8 bases. The germline CDR1 and CDR2 sequences are SGHDN and FVKESK. This CDR3 is 13 amino acids long. The ends lost 4 bases at V and 5 bases at J; junction bases unmatched: 3. CDR3: CASSLSGAETQYF. The CDR3 DNA reads as TGTGCCAGCAGCCTTAGCGGGGCGGAGACCCAGTACTTC.

In this sample, this clonotype turned up many times. V and J are TRBV7-9 and TRBJ1-1; no firm D call. This CDR3 is 12 amino acids long. Between the trimmed V and J ends, which lost 1 base and 5 bases, there was a span of 5 bases. CDR1 SEHNR and CDR2 FQNEAQ come from the germline V gene (reference sequence). The CDR3 DNA reads as TGTGCCAGCAGCTTAGGGGTAACTGAAGCTTTCTTT. Encoded protein: CASSLGVTEAFF. Filled out from reference TRBV7-9 and TRBJ1-1, the complete variable domain reads DTGVSQNPRHKITKRGQNVTFRCDPISEHNRLYWYRQTLGQGPEFLTYFQNEAQLEKSRLLSDRFSAERPKGSFSTLEIQRTEQGDSAMYLCASSLGVTEAFFGQGTRLTVV.

The chain has TRBV9 and TRBJ1-6; D not resolved. This CDR3 comprises 15 residues. The germline V gene encodes CDR1 SGDLS and CDR2 YYNGEE. Trimming removed 4 bases at V and 3 bases at J, with 11 bases between. CDR3 nucleotides: TGTGCCAGCAGCCCGTACGGGGACTATAATTCACCCCTCCACTTT. This codes for CASSPYGDYNSPLHF.

V and J are TRBV29-1 and TRBJ1-1, with 7 bases fitting TRBD1. The trim removed 5 bases at V and 0 bases at J, leaving 3 bases unmatched. This CDR3 comprises 13 residues. Germline CDR1 is SQVTM and CDR2 is ANQGSEA. CDR3: CSVRGQLNTEAFF. CDR3 nucleotide sequence: TGCAGCGTTAGGGGACAGTTGAACACTGAAGCTTTCTTT. Full variable domain (outside the CDR3, taken from reference TRBV29-1 and TRBJ1-1): SAVISQKPSRDICQRGTSLTIQCQVDSQVTMMFWYRQQPGQSLTLIATANQGSEATYESGFVIDKFPISRPNLTFSTLTVSNMSPEDSSIYLCSVRGQLNTEAFFGQGTRLTVV.

This clonotype was recorded many times. The V and J genes are TRBV30 and TRBJ1-5; no clear D. This CDR3 has 13 residues. V was clipped by 1 base and J by 4 bases, with 8 bases between them. Germline loops: CDR1 GTSNPN, CDR2 SVGIG (reference sequence). CDR3 in DNA: TGTGCCTGGAGTGAACGGAATAATCAGCCCCAGCATTTT. This encodes CAWSERNNQPQHF.

This clonotype was seen many times. This chain connects TRBV15 to TRBJ2-7; 7 bases match TRBD1. J gave up 3 bases and V 3 bases, and 11 bases lay outside the gene matches. Germline loops: CDR1 LNHNV, CDR2 YYDKDF (reference sequence). There are 16 residues in the CDR3. The CDR3 region is CATSSRGTVGGYEQYF. Written as DNA, the CDR3 is TGTGCCACCAGCAGCCGAGGGACAGTCGGAGGCTACGAGCAGTACTTC.

This clonotype was seen ten or more times. V usage is TRBV2 and J usage is TRBJ1-1; possibly TRBD1 for D (5 bases). V shed 4 bases and J shed 4 bases, with 10 bases lying between them. The CDR3 has 13 amino acids. CDR1 SNHLY and CDR2 FYNNEI come from the germline V gene. The CDR3 sequence is CASSAEGSTEAFF. CDR3 DNA: TGTGCCAGCAGTGCCGAGGGGAGCACTGAAGCTTTCTTT.

This rearrangement joins TRBV18 to TRBJ1-2; D is undetermined. V was cut by 6 bases and J by 6 bases, with 14 bases left in between. The CDR3 runs to 13 residues. Per germline, CDR1 KGHSH and CDR2 LQKENI. CDR3 in amino acids: CASSQSGEHGYTF. In DNA, the CDR3 is TGTGCCAGCTCCCAGTCTGGGGAACATGGCTACACCTTC. The full variable domain, its missing parts supplied by reference TRBV18 and TRBJ1-2, is NAGVMQNPRHLVRRRGQEARLRCSPMKGHSHVYWYRQLPEEGLKFMVYLQKENIIDESGMPKERFSAEFPKEGPSILRIQQVVRGDSAAYFCASSQSGEHGYTFGSGTRLTVV.

The V and J genes are TRBV7-2 and TRBJ2-2, with D tentatively TRBD1 (5 bases). The CDR3 contains 15 residues. The germline gives CDR1 SGHTA, CDR2 FQGNSA. V dropped 6 bases and J dropped 6 bases, with 17 bases sitting between them. The CDR3 DNA is TGTGCCAGCAGTTTACAAGGGTGGGGCGCCGGGGAGCTGTTTTTT. Residues: CASSLQGWGAGELFF.

As concerns this clonotype: A much more abundant neighbour one base away suggests this may be a read error. The chain couples TRBV5-1 to TRBJ2-5; the D gene is possibly TRBD2 (6 bases). Germline V CDR1 and CDR2: SGHRS, YFSETQ. This CDR3 spans 15 amino acids. Trimming took 6 bases from V and 4 from J, leaving 19 bases between them. CDR3 nucleotides: TGCGCCAGCAAACATCAACCGGGGGATCGAGAGACCCAGTACTTC. Its protein is CASKHQPGDRETQYF.

This clonotype appeared many times. J is TRBJ2-2 and V is TRBV7-3; a possible D gene is TRBD2 (5 bases). The CDR3 extends over 12 amino acids. V was shortened by 5 bases and J by 6 bases, with 7 bases between the two germline ends. Per the germline V gene, CDR1 is SGHTA and CDR2 is FQGTGA. CDR3 coding DNA: TGTGCCAGCAGCCACGGGGCCGGGGAGCTGTTTTTT. It encodes CASSHGAGELFF.

This clonotype was seen many times. The rearrangement joins TRBV3-1 to TRBJ1-5, with D possibly matching TRBD1 (6 bases). Germline CDR1 reads LGHDT; CDR2 reads YNNKEL (reference sequence). Trimming removed 0 bases from V and 5 bases from J, with 8 bases in between. The CDR3 consists of 14 residues. The CDR3 DNA follows: TGTGCCAGCAGCCAAGAGGGACAAGATCAGCCCCAGCATTTT. It codes for CASSQEGQDQPQHF.

This clonotype was seen many times. The chain links TRBV28 to TRBJ1-1; a possible D gene is TRBD1 (6 bases). There are 13 residues in the CDR3. The germline V gene has CDR1 MDHEN and CDR2 SYDVKM. V lost 8 bases to trimming and J lost 1 base, with 11 bases between them. The CDR3, as DNA: TGTGCCAGCGGGAGGACAGAGAACACTGAAGCTTTCTTT. Encoded protein: CASGRTENTEAFF.

In this sample, this clonotype turned up many times. The chain uses TRBV5-1 and TRBJ1-4, with 8 bases identical to TRBD1. The CDR3 is 14 residues long. Unmatched junction bases numbered 1, after V lost 3 bases and J lost 3 bases. Germline V lookup: CDR1 SGHRS, CDR2 YFSETQ. Written as DNA, the CDR3 is TGCGCCAGCAGCTGGACAGGGTCTAATGAAAAACTGTTTTTT. It codes for CASSWTGSNEKLFF.

The rearrangement links TRBV29-1 to TRBJ1-2; D unresolved. Germline CDR1 reads SQVTM; CDR2 reads ANQGSEA. V lost 4 bases and J lost 7, with 13 bases in between. CDR3 length: 12 amino acids. CDR3 in amino acids: CSVVHRTGGYTF. The CDR3 DNA is TGCAGCGTTGTCCACCGGACGGGTGGCTACACCTTC.